The clone carrying this T cell receptor (beta chain) was seen just once. Its antigen is not identified. V was clipped by 5 bases and J by 3 bases, with 21 bases between them. Germline V gives CDR1 MDHEN, CDR2 SYDVKM. This CDR3 has 17 amino acids. Naive CD8 isolation took CD45RO-negative cells positively selected for CCR7 and excluded terminally differentiated effector memory CD45RA+ cells. This sample is part of a study of shared clonotypes between healthy human individuals. Study-level information: A couple of women and three men aged 18 to 49 made up the donors.

Sequencing used immunoSEQ multiplex PCR; TCRdb keeps in-frame clones, though not all of them. The table lists 1.5 million to 2.5 million clones, around 96% of them singletons, with less than 1.5% in the top ten. Findings of the study overall: All-four-donor shared clonotypes had higher generation probabilities than non-shared clonotypes did. The small donor group covered limited genetic and exposure diversity.

This sequence originates from a young man in good health. The material sequenced was naive CD8+ T cells sorted from blood. The chain employs TRBV28 and TRBJ2-3; a weak D match, TRBD1 (6 bases). CDR3 sequence (DNA): TGTGCCAGCAGTCCAACCGTTACAGGGATTCGGACAGATACGCAGTATTTT. Its translation: CASSPTVTGIRTDTQYF.